The rows below give T cell receptor beta chains drawn from one sample of a study of blood T cells in healthy people across ages. Using its own MiXCR run on the 5' RACE reads, TCRdb lists one record per CDR3 protein. In the table there are about 630,000 distinct CDR3 sequences, approximately 21% of which are singletons. Sample: blood. Receptor source: a man between 65 and 85 years old in good health. Each CDR3 is given with its conserved first and last residue. A D gene is named only where the DNA matches it firmly. The size of a clone is reported for some rows only, either as once, few or many, or as a class for expanded clones.

j_call: TRBJ2-5
clone_size: NA
d_call: NA
v_call: TRBV7-2
cdr3_aa: CASTPGSSRETQYF
cdr3_nt: TGTGCCAGCACCCCCGGCTCCTCGAGGGAGACCCAGTACTTC

j_call: TRBJ2-7
clone_size: few
d_call: NA
v_call: TRBV5-1
cdr3_aa: CASSSTGTLDEQYF
cdr3_nt: TGCGCCAGCAGCTCTACCGGGACATTAGACGAGCAGTACTTC

j_call: TRBJ1-5
clone_size: few
d_call: TRBD1
v_call: TRBV6-1
cdr3_aa: CASSQASGTGYQPQHF
cdr3_nt: TGTGCCAGCAGTCAAGCCTCCGGGACAGGGTATCAGCCCCAGCATTTT

j_call: TRBJ2-7
clone_size: few
d_call: TRBD2
v_call: TRBV6-2/TRBV6-3
cdr3_aa: CASRLAPKNEQYF
cdr3_nt: TGTGCCAGCAGACTAGCGCCTAAAAACGAGCAGTACTTC

j_call: TRBJ1-1
clone_size: NA
d_call: NA
v_call: TRBV20-1
cdr3_aa: CRASGGTEAFF
cdr3_nt: TGCAGAGCCTCGGGTGGCACTGAAGCTTTCTTT

j_call: TRBJ2-3
clone_size: NA
d_call: NA
v_call: TRBV11-2
cdr3_aa: CASSLRVNTDTQYF
cdr3_nt: TGTGCCAGCAGCTTACGGGTTAACACAGATACGCAGTATTTT

j_call: TRBJ2-7
clone_size: few
d_call: TRBD2
v_call: TRBV20-1
cdr3_aa: CSARSTSPTPLSYEQYF
cdr3_nt: TGCAGTGCTAGGTCGACTAGCCCGACCCCTCTCTCCTACGAGCAGTACTTC

j_call: TRBJ2-3
clone_size: NA
d_call: NA
v_call: TRBV11-2
cdr3_aa: CASSLDGSAGDTQYF
cdr3_nt: TGTGCCAGCAGCTTAGATGGTAGCGCTGGAGATACGCAGTATTTT

j_call: TRBJ2-1
clone_size: NA
d_call: NA
v_call: TRBV4-2
cdr3_aa: CASSQEPGAYNEQFF
cdr3_nt: TGTGCCAGCAGCCAAGAACCGGGAGCCTACAATGAGCAGTTCTTC

j_call: TRBJ2-1
clone_size: few
d_call: NA
v_call: TRBV27
cdr3_aa: CASSPESTSIYNEQFF
cdr3_nt: TGTGCCAGCAGTCCCGAATCAACTAGTATCTACAATGAGCAGTTCTTC

j_call: TRBJ1-2
clone_size: NA
d_call: TRBD1
v_call: TRBV29-1
cdr3_aa: CSVETGADGYTF
cdr3_nt: TGCAGCGTTGAGACAGGGGCGGATGGCTACACCTTC

j_call: TRBJ2-3
clone_size: NA
d_call: NA
v_call: TRBV9
cdr3_aa: CASSVAVTGGEDTQYF
cdr3_nt: TGTGCCAGCAGCGTAGCAGTAACAGGCGGGGAAGATACGCAGTATTTT

j_call: TRBJ2-7
clone_size: many
d_call: TRBD2
v_call: TRBV15
cdr3_aa: CATSSRTSGINEQYF
cdr3_nt: TGTGCCACCAGCAGCAGGACTAGCGGGATCAACGAGCAGTACTTC

j_call: TRBJ2-5
clone_size: many
d_call: TRBD1
v_call: TRBV2
cdr3_aa: CASSRTGQETQYF
cdr3_nt: TGCGCCAGCAGCCGGACAGGGCAAGAGACCCAGTACTTC

j_call: TRBJ2-6
clone_size: few
d_call: NA
v_call: TRBV5-1
cdr3_aa: CASSSMGLGANVLTF
cdr3_nt: TGCGCCAGCAGCTCGATGGGGCTTGGGGCCAACGTCCTGACTTTC

j_call: TRBJ2-3
clone_size: NA
d_call: NA
v_call: TRBV7-3
cdr3_aa: CASSLVGGKVRTDTQYF
cdr3_nt: TGTGCCAGCAGCTTGGTCGGCGGGAAGGTTCGCACAGATACGCAGTATTTT

j_call: TRBJ2-3
clone_size: NA
d_call: NA
v_call: TRBV6-5
cdr3_aa: CASSYESSYLTQYF
cdr3_nt: TGTGCCAGCAGTTACGAATCTAGCTACCTTACGCAGTATTTT

j_call: TRBJ2-5
clone_size: once
d_call: TRBD1
v_call: TRBV5-1
cdr3_aa: CASSSPGTGGETQYF
cdr3_nt: TGCGCCAGCAGCAGCCCCGGGACAGGAGGGGAGACCCAGTACTTC

j_call: TRBJ2-5
clone_size: NA
d_call: NA
v_call: TRBV2
cdr3_aa: CASTTGREETQYF
cdr3_nt: TGTGCCAGCACCACGGGACGGGAAGAGACCCAGTACTTC

j_call: TRBJ2-5
clone_size: NA
d_call: TRBD2
v_call: TRBV27
cdr3_aa: CASSWRTSGSETQYF
cdr3_nt: TGTGCCAGCAGTTGGAGGACTAGCGGGAGTGAGACCCAGTACTTC

j_call: TRBJ2-5
clone_size: many
d_call: TRBD2
v_call: TRBV11-2
cdr3_aa: CASSVGLAGAQETQYF
cdr3_nt: TGTGCCAGCAGCGTTGGACTAGCGGGAGCACAAGAGACCCAGTACTTC

j_call: TRBJ2-3
clone_size: few
d_call: NA
v_call: TRBV20-1
cdr3_aa: CSARSDLALSTQYF
cdr3_nt: TGCAGTGCTAGAAGTGATCTAGCGCTGTCTACGCAGTATTTT

j_call: TRBJ2-2
clone_size: few
d_call: NA
v_call: TRBV6-1
cdr3_aa: CASSVAGRRTGELFF
cdr3_nt: TGTGCCAGCAGTGTTGCAGGGCGCCGAACCGGGGAGCTGTTTTTT

j_call: TRBJ2-3
clone_size: NA
d_call: TRBD1
v_call: TRBV7-2
cdr3_aa: CASSLALGQGADTQYF
cdr3_nt: TGTGCCAGCAGCTTAGCCCTAGGACAGGGTGCAGATACGCAGTATTTT

j_call: TRBJ2-7
clone_size: NA
d_call: NA
v_call: TRBV27
cdr3_aa: CASSSPGPNYEQCF
cdr3_nt: TGTGCCAGCAGTTCACCGGGACCAAATTACGAGCAGTGCTTC

j_call: TRBJ2-1
clone_size: few
d_call: NA
v_call: TRBV5-1
cdr3_aa: CASASGYEQFF
cdr3_nt: TGCGCCAGCGCCTCGGGCTATGAGCAGTTCTTC

j_call: TRBJ2-1
clone_size: NA
d_call: NA
v_call: TRBV23-1
cdr3_aa: CASSKQGRSSYNEQFF
cdr3_nt: TGCGCCAGCTCAAAACAGGGCCGGAGCTCCTACAATGAGCAGTTCTTC

j_call: TRBJ2-5
clone_size: NA
d_call: TRBD1
v_call: TRBV4-3
cdr3_aa: CASSQEFSGQGGETQYF
cdr3_nt: TGCGCCAGCAGCCAAGAGTTTTCGGGACAGGGGGGAGAGACCCAGTACTTC

j_call: TRBJ1-2
clone_size: NA
d_call: NA
v_call: TRBV5-1
cdr3_aa: CASSREGGSYGYTF
cdr3_nt: TGCGCCAGCAGCCGGGAAGGCGGCTCCTATGGCTACACCTTC

j_call: TRBJ2-1
clone_size: NA
d_call: NA
v_call: TRBV5-1
cdr3_aa: CASSPHPGSSYNEQFF
cdr3_nt: TGCGCCAGCAGCCCGCACCCCGGGAGCTCCTACAATGAGCAGTTCTTC

j_call: TRBJ2-5
clone_size: few
d_call: TRBD2
v_call: TRBV28
cdr3_aa: CASRVKRDRETQYF
cdr3_nt: TGTGCCAGCCGCGTGAAGCGGGACCGGGAGACCCAGTACTTC

j_call: TRBJ2-1
clone_size: few
d_call: TRBD2
v_call: TRBV28
cdr3_aa: CASSPPGTSLNNEQFF
cdr3_nt: TGTGCCAGCAGTCCCCCTGGGACTAGCCTCAACAATGAGCAGTTCTTC

j_call: TRBJ2-1
clone_size: NA
d_call: TRBD2
v_call: TRBV20-1
cdr3_aa: CSARGLAGSYNEQFF
cdr3_nt: TGCAGTGCTAGAGGGTTAGCGGGATCCTACAATGAGCAGTTCTTC

j_call: TRBJ2-5
clone_size: NA
d_call: NA
v_call: TRBV21-1
cdr3_aa: CASSKARTSGRQETQYF
cdr3_nt: TGTGCCAGCAGCAAAGCTAGGACTAGCGGGAGGCAAGAGACCCAGTACTTC

j_call: TRBJ2-7
clone_size: NA
d_call: NA
v_call: TRBV7-2
cdr3_aa: CASSSAGVRDYEQYF
cdr3_nt: TGTGCCAGCAGCTCCGCAGGGGTAAGGGATTACGAGCAGTACTTC

j_call: TRBJ1-4
clone_size: few
d_call: NA
v_call: TRBV6-1
cdr3_aa: CASSGTGRQDEKLFF
cdr3_nt: TGTGCCAGCAGTGGAACGGGACGGCAAGATGAAAAACTGTTTTTT

j_call: TRBJ2-2
clone_size: NA
d_call: NA
v_call: TRBV28
cdr3_aa: CASSRGGTTGELFF
cdr3_nt: TGTGCCAGCAGTAGAGGGGGGACGACCGGGGAGCTGTTTTTT

j_call: TRBJ2-7
clone_size: NA
d_call: NA
v_call: TRBV4-3
cdr3_aa: CASSKDSLSYEQYF
cdr3_nt: TGCGCCAGCAGCAAAGACTCCCTCTCCTACGAGCAGTACTTC

j_call: TRBJ2-3
clone_size: NA
d_call: NA
v_call: TRBV7-2
cdr3_aa: CASSFPRQGFNTQYF
cdr3_nt: TGTGCCAGCAGCTTCCCCCGGCAGGGCTTTAATACGCAGTATTTT

j_call: TRBJ2-7
clone_size: NA
d_call: TRBD1
v_call: TRBV7-6
cdr3_aa: CASSLRTGGEQYF
cdr3_nt: TGTGCCAGCAGCCTCCGGACAGGGGGCGAGCAGTACTTC

j_call: TRBJ2-1
clone_size: few
d_call: TRBD2
v_call: TRBV5-4
cdr3_aa: CASSSQTGTRRHNEQFF
cdr3_nt: TGTGCCAGCAGCTCGCAAACCGGGACTAGACGACACAATGAGCAGTTCTTC

j_call: TRBJ2-1
clone_size: NA
d_call: TRBD2
v_call: TRBV14
cdr3_aa: CASSQYLGGLAGVNEQFF
cdr3_nt: TGTGCCAGCAGCCAATATCTCGGGGGACTAGCGGGAGTTAATGAGCAGTTCTTC

j_call: TRBJ2-1
clone_size: NA
d_call: NA
v_call: TRBV6-5
cdr3_aa: CASSYPGVRAVSEQFF
cdr3_nt: TGTGCCAGCAGTTACCCAGGGGTGCGGGCAGTTTCTGAGCAGTTCTTC

j_call: TRBJ2-3
clone_size: NA
d_call: NA
v_call: TRBV20-1
cdr3_aa: CSASQGLGTDTQYF
cdr3_nt: TGCAGTGCGTCACAGGGCCTCGGGACAGATACGCAGTATTTT

j_call: TRBJ1-4
clone_size: NA
d_call: NA
v_call: TRBV4-1
cdr3_aa: CASSQDRTVSEKLFF
cdr3_nt: TGCGCCAGCAGCCAAGATCGGACAGTGAGTGAAAAACTGTTTTTT

j_call: TRBJ2-5
clone_size: few
d_call: NA
v_call: TRBV18
cdr3_aa: CASSPGTAGDQYF
cdr3_nt: TGTGCCAGCTCTCCTGGGACAGCGGGAGACCAGTACTTC

j_call: TRBJ2-2
clone_size: few
d_call: TRBD1
v_call: TRBV5-1
cdr3_aa: CASSLAGTGINTGELFF
cdr3_nt: TGCGCCAGCAGCTTGGCCGGGACAGGGATTAACACCGGGGAGCTGTTTTTT

j_call: TRBJ1-1
clone_size: few
d_call: TRBD1
v_call: TRBV4-3
cdr3_aa: CASSQGTGGISEAFF
cdr3_nt: TGCGCCAGCAGCCAAGGAACAGGGGGGATATCTGAAGCTTTCTTT

j_call: TRBJ2-4
clone_size: NA
d_call: NA
v_call: TRBV6-5
cdr3_aa: CASSYRQVMTKRIQYF
cdr3_nt: TGTGCCAGCAGTTACAGACAGGTCATGACGAAACGGATTCAGTACTTC

j_call: TRBJ2-2
clone_size: few
d_call: NA
v_call: TRBV29-1
cdr3_aa: CGVERRTNTGELFF
cdr3_nt: TGCGGCGTTGAACGCAGGACGAACACCGGGGAGCTGTTTTTT

j_call: TRBJ2-7
clone_size: few
d_call: NA
v_call: TRBV7-9
cdr3_aa: CATDAQEAYEQYF
cdr3_nt: TGTGCCACCGATGCCCAGGAAGCCTACGAGCAGTACTTC

j_call: TRBJ1-6
clone_size: few
d_call: NA
v_call: TRBV3-1
cdr3_aa: CASSQVMSSYNSPLHF
cdr3_nt: TGTGCCAGCAGCCAAGTCATGAGCTCCTATAATTCACCCCTCCACTTT

j_call: TRBJ2-7
clone_size: many
d_call: TRBD2
v_call: TRBV7-2
cdr3_aa: CASSLAGGPYEQYF
cdr3_nt: TGTGCCAGCAGCTTAGCGGGAGGGCCTTACGAGCAGTACTTC